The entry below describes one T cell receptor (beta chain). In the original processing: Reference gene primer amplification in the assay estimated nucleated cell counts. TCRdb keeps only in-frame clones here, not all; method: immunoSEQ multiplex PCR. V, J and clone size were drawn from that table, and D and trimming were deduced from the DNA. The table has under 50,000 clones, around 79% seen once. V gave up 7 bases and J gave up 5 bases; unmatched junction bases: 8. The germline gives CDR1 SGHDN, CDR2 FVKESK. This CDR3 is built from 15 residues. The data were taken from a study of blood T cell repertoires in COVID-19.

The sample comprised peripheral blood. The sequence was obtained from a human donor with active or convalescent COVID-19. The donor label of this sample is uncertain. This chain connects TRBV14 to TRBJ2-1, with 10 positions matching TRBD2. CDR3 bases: TGTGCCAGCACAACCACTAGCGGGGTGAACAATGAGCAGTTCTTC. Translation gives CASTTTSGVNNEQFF. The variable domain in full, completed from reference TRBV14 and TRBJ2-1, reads EAGVTQFPSHSVIEKGQTVTLRCDPISGHDNLYWYRRVMGKEIKFLLHFVKESKQDESGMPNNRFLAERTGGTYSTLKVQPAELEDSGVYFCASTTTSGVNNEQFFGPGTRLTVL.